This T cell receptor (beta chain) derives from a study of type 1 regulatory T cells. Study as a whole: T-allo10 is an in vitro-generated, Tr1-enriched CD4 T cell product specific for alloantigen.

TCRdb itself ran the reads through MiXCR, one entry per CDR3 protein. The profile covers 65,000 to 80,000 distinct CDR3 sequences, with less than 25% appearing a single time and roughly 8.3% taken by the ten largest. For this clonotype: Its antigen is unknown. Mismatch with germline at one junction end may stem from a read error.

Regarding the study as a whole: Type 1 regulatory T cells had a more restricted TCR repertoire than non-type 1 regulatory T cells.

Germline V gene lookup returns CDR1 SQVTM and CDR2 ANQGSEA. The CDR3 totals 11 residues. Material: cultured type 1 regulatory T (Tr1) cells, either the whole culture or a sorted fraction (not recorded which). The rearrangement links TRBV29-1 to TRBJ1-2; tentative D call: TRBD1 (5 bases). The receptor's source is a human donor in good health. DNA for the CDR3: TGCCGCGTTGGGGCCGACTATGGCTACACCTTC. Residues: CRVGADYGYTF.